The rows below give T cell receptor beta chains drawn from one sample of a study of OX40 agonist ivuxolimab in advanced cancers. Data came from immunoSEQ multiplex PCR; TCRdb stores just in-frame clones and leaves some out. The table includes approximately 44,000 clones, approximately 90% detected once. The source material was CD4+ or CD8+ T cells sorted from blood, sampled in a trial of the OX40 agonist ivuxolimab. These receptors were taken from an adult with an advanced solid tumor such as melanoma, head and neck, liver or kidney cancer. Both conserved end residues are part of each CDR3. Each record gives: D gene, J gene, clone size, V gene, CDR3 protein, CDR3 DNA. A D gene is named only where the DNA matches it firmly. Clone size is shown for a subset of rows, as once, few, many or a class of expanded clone.

D: -
J: TRBJ2-7
size: -
V: TRBV11-1
CDR3: CASSLAGGNYEQYF
DNA: TGTGCCAGCAGCTTAGCAGGGGGGAACTACGAGCAGTACTTC

D: -
J: TRBJ2-1
size: -
V: TRBV11-2
CDR3: CASSLDQARSGEFF
DNA: TGTGCCAGCAGCTTAGATCAGGCGCGCTCAGGGGAGTTCTTC

D: TRBD1
J: TRBJ1-1
size: -
V: TRBV5-1
CDR3: CASSLGGTGLNTEAFF
DNA: TGCGCCAGCAGCTTGGGGGGGACAGGCTTGAACACTGAAGCTTTCTTT

D: TRBD1
J: TRBJ1-2
size: -
V: TRBV5-1
CDR3: CASSDQGAAYGYTF
DNA: TGCGCCAGCAGCGATCAGGGGGCCGCCTATGGCTACACCTTC

D: TRBD1
J: TRBJ2-7
size: -
V: TRBV29-1
CDR3: CSVEDRSDYEQYF
DNA: TGCAGCGTTGAGGACAGGTCGGACTACGAGCAGTACTTC

D: -
J: TRBJ1-5
size: -
V: TRBV6-1
CDR3: CASSEYGEQPQHF
DNA: TGTGCCAGCAGTGAGTACGGGGAACAGCCCCAGCATTTT

D: -
J: TRBJ2-2
size: -
V: TRBV29-1
CDR3: CSARPTGLNTGELFF
DNA: TGCAGCGCACGACCTACAGGGTTAAACACCGGGGAGCTGTTTTTT

D: TRBD1
J: TRBJ2-7
size: -
V: TRBV5-4
CDR3: CASSLMDRGPPEQYF
DNA: TGTGCCAGCAGCTTAATGGACAGGGGCCCCCCGGAGCAGTACTTC

D: -
J: TRBJ2-1
size: -
V: TRBV9
CDR3: CASSKIGTFAYNEQFF
DNA: TGTGCCAGCAGCAAAATCGGGACTTTTGCCTACAATGAGCAGTTCTTC

D: TRBD2
J: TRBJ2-3
size: once
V: TRBV9
CDR3: CASSPSGIVSDTQYF
DNA: TGTGCCAGCAGCCCCAGCGGGATAGTGTCAGATACGCAGTATTTT

D: TRBD2
J: TRBJ2-1
size: -
V: TRBV6-4
CDR3: CASSDSLAGSYNEQFF
DNA: TGTGCCAGCAGTGACTCTTTAGCGGGAAGCTACAATGAGCAGTTCTTC

D: -
J: TRBJ2-2
size: -
V: TRBV11-3
CDR3: CASSLGQRGELFF
DNA: TGTGCCAGCAGCTTGGGCCAACGCGGGGAGCTGTTTTTT

D: -
J: TRBJ1-1
size: -
V: TRBV9
CDR3: CASSPGGPEAFF
DNA: TGTGCCAGCAGCCCGGGGGGCCCTGAAGCTTTCTTT

D: TRBD2
J: TRBJ2-1
size: many
V: TRBV27
CDR3: CASSPGTKNNEQFF
DNA: TGTGCCAGCAGTCCCGGGACTAAAAACAATGAGCAGTTCTTC

D: -
J: TRBJ1-5
size: -
V: TRBV19
CDR3: CASNPTRNQPQHF
DNA: TGTGCCAGTAATCCCACCCGCAATCAGCCCCAGCATTTT

D: TRBD1
J: TRBJ1-1
size: -
V: TRBV28
CDR3: CASSTTGVNTEAFF
DNA: TGTGCCAGCAGTACGACAGGGGTGAACACTGAAGCTTTCTTT

D: -
J: TRBJ1-1
size: -
V: TRBV9
CDR3: CASSPRVNTEAFF
DNA: TGTGCCAGCAGCCCCCGGGTGAACACTGAAGCTTTCTTT

D: -
J: TRBJ2-3
size: -
V: TRBV15
CDR3: CATSPNGVSTQYF
DNA: TGTGCCACCAGCCCAAACGGGGTTTCGACGCAGTATTTT

D: -
J: TRBJ2-1
size: -
V: TRBV27
CDR3: CASSDTSTARNEQFF
DNA: TGTGCCAGCAGCGACACTAGTACGGCTAGGAATGAGCAGTTCTTC

D: TRBD2
J: TRBJ2-3
size: -
V: TRBV4-1
CDR3: CASSQSLAEFTDTQYF
DNA: TGCGCCAGCAGCCAATCCCTAGCGGAATTTACAGATACGCAGTATTTT

D: TRBD2
J: TRBJ2-1
size: -
V: TRBV13
CDR3: CASSIAGGGSYEQFF
DNA: TGTGCCAGCAGCATAGCGGGAGGGGGGTCCTATGAGCAGTTCTTC

D: TRBD2
J: TRBJ2-3
size: -
V: TRBV7-6
CDR3: CASSLEAGLVVQYF
DNA: TGTGCCAGCAGCTTAGAAGCGGGACTAGTCGTGCAGTATTTT

D: -
J: TRBJ2-1
size: -
V: TRBV4-1
CDR3: CASSPWGSSYNEQFF
DNA: TGCGCCAGCAGCCCTTGGGGCAGCTCCTACAATGAGCAGTTCTTC

D: TRBD2
J: TRBJ2-7
size: -
V: TRBV27
CDR3: CASSLIAGVFHEQYF
DNA: TGTGCCAGCAGTTTAATAGCGGGAGTTTTCCACGAGCAGTACTTC

D: -
J: TRBJ2-7
size: -
V: TRBV7-9
CDR3: CASSPEWQGLHYEQYF
DNA: TGTGCCAGCAGCCCGGAGTGGCAGGGGTTACACTACGAGCAGTACTTC

D: -
J: TRBJ2-5
size: once
V: TRBV9
CDR3: CASSVGRQRGETQYF
DNA: TGTGCCAGCAGCGTAGGCCGTCAGCGAGGGGAGACCCAGTACTTC

D: TRBD2
J: TRBJ2-7
size: -
V: TRBV29-1
CDR3: CSALLAGAYEQYF
DNA: TGCAGCGCCTTACTAGCGGGGGCCTACGAGCAGTACTTC

D: -
J: TRBJ1-3
size: -
V: TRBV2
CDR3: CASSEVLGNPGNTIYF
DNA: TGTGCCAGCAGTGAAGTATTGGGGAATCCTGGAAACACCATATATTTT

D: -
J: TRBJ2-1
size: once
V: TRBV27
CDR3: CASSFGAYSEQFF
DNA: TGTGCCAGCAGTTTCGGCGCCTACAGTGAGCAGTTCTTC

D: -
J: TRBJ2-1
size: -
V: TRBV6-6
CDR3: CASSYSSNEQFF
DNA: TGTGCCAGCAGTTACTCTTCGAATGAGCAGTTCTTC

D: -
J: TRBJ2-7
size: -
V: TRBV6-5
CDR3: CASSYNRAHEQYF
DNA: TGTGCCAGCAGTTACAACAGGGCCCACGAGCAGTACTTC

D: -
J: TRBJ2-2
size: -
V: TRBV7-9
CDR3: CASSFLSGELFF
DNA: TGTGCCAGCAGCTTTTTATCCGGGGAGCTGTTTTTT

D: -
J: TRBJ1-1
size: -
V: TRBV4-1
CDR3: CASSHTGVTEAFF
DNA: TGCGCCAGCAGCCATACGGGGGTCACTGAAGCTTTCTTT

D: -
J: TRBJ2-7
size: -
V: TRBV19
CDR3: CASSISTPGEQYF
DNA: TGTGCCAGTAGTATCAGCACGCCGGGGGAGCAGTACTTC

D: TRBD2
J: TRBJ2-7
size: -
V: TRBV7-8
CDR3: CASSLEVGRDEQYF
DNA: TGTGCCAGCAGCTTAGAGGTGGGGAGGGACGAGCAGTACTTC

D: -
J: TRBJ1-3
size: once
V: TRBV30
CDR3: CAWSVQAFSGNTIYF
DNA: TGTGCCTGGAGTGTACAGGCATTCTCTGGAAACACCATATATTTT

D: TRBD1
J: TRBJ1-5
size: -
V: TRBV15
CDR3: CATSKGQGDQPQHF
DNA: TGTGCCACCAGCAAGGGACAGGGGGATCAGCCCCAGCATTTT

D: TRBD1
J: TRBJ2-1
size: -
V: TRBV7-9
CDR3: CASSSSGGVNRDEQFF
DNA: TGTGCCAGCAGCTCCTCAGGGGGAGTAAATCGGGATGAGCAGTTCTTC

D: TRBD1
J: TRBJ2-1
size: -
V: TRBV27
CDR3: CASTRQGVLGYNEQFF
DNA: TGTGCCAGCACCCGACAGGGGGTCCTCGGTTACAATGAGCAGTTCTTC

D: -
J: TRBJ1-1
size: -
V: TRBV9
CDR3: CASSVGSGWNTEAFF
DNA: TGTGCCAGCAGCGTAGGTTCTGGGTGGAACACTGAAGCTTTCTTT

D: TRBD1
J: TRBJ2-5
size: -
V: TRBV13
CDR3: CASSGTGVGETQYF
DNA: TGTGCCAGCAGCGGTACAGGGGTAGGAGAGACCCAGTACTTC

D: -
J: TRBJ2-2
size: -
V: TRBV27
CDR3: CASSGPGGKVIGELFF
DNA: TGTGCCAGCAGTGGCCCGGGGGGCAAGGTTATCGGGGAGCTGTTTTTT

D: -
J: TRBJ1-5
size: -
V: TRBV28
CDR3: CASSLFRGSHQPQHF
DNA: TGTGCCAGCAGTTTGTTCAGGGGAAGTCATCAGCCCCAGCATTTT

D: TRBD2
J: TRBJ2-7
size: -
V: TRBV5-3
CDR3: CASSRPSGGRDEQYF
DNA: TGTGCCAGCAGCCGCCCGTCCGGGGGGAGGGACGAGCAGTACTTC

D: -
J: TRBJ2-7
size: once
V: TRBV28
CDR3: CASREQVSASYEQYF
DNA: TGTGCCAGCAGGGAACAGGTTTCTGCCTCCTACGAGCAGTACTTC

D: -
J: TRBJ1-5
size: -
V: TRBV7-8
CDR3: CASSLELNSNQPQHF
DNA: TGTGCCAGCAGCTTAGAACTTAATAGCAATCAGCCCCAGCATTTT

D: -
J: TRBJ1-1
size: -
V: TRBV13
CDR3: CASSLGRTTEAFF
DNA: TGTGCCAGCAGCTTAGGCCGAACTACTGAAGCTTTCTTT

D: TRBD2
J: TRBJ2-1
size: once
V: TRBV6-5
CDR3: CASSWTRVNEQFF
DNA: TGTGCCAGCAGCTGGACTAGAGTCAATGAGCAGTTCTTC

D: -
J: TRBJ1-5
size: -
V: TRBV6-5
CDR3: CASSYSRTQPQHF
DNA: TGTGCCAGCAGTTATTCCCGGACCCAGCCCCAGCATTTT

D: -
J: TRBJ2-2
size: few
V: TRBV27
CDR3: CASSQNTGELFF
DNA: TGTGCCAGCAGTCAAAACACCGGGGAGCTGTTTTTT

D: TRBD1
J: TRBJ2-7
size: -
V: TRBV5-6
CDR3: CASAGGDGRQYF
DNA: TGTGCCAGCGCAGGGGGCGACGGGCGGCAGTACTTC

D: -
J: TRBJ2-1
size: -
V: TRBV27
CDR3: CASSPQPQTGRDEQFF
DNA: TGTGCCAGCAGTCCGCAACCTCAGACAGGACGAGATGAGCAGTTCTTC

D: TRBD1
J: TRBJ2-7
size: -
V: TRBV6-5
CDR3: CASSYSRDRVKDEQYF
DNA: TGTGCCAGCAGTTACTCGAGAGACAGGGTTAAGGACGAGCAGTACTTC